Presented here are 18 T cell receptor beta chains from one specimen sequenced in a study of T-cell reconstitution after alpha-beta-depleted transplantation in children. No cognate antigen is known for these TCRs. This sample's TCRbeta library carried unique molecular identifier barcodes. TCRdb re-called the PCR reads with MiXCR, one entry per CDR3 protein. The sample contains around 270,000 distinct CDR3 sequences, over 7.5% of which appear only once. Study-wide points: By one year post-transplant, T-cell counts and diversity largely arose from T cells that were newly produced.

The material sequenced was peripheral blood, taken 360 days after TCRalphabeta/CD19-depleted stem cell transplant. All receptors derive from a female patient aged 2-15 years who had a stem cell transplant for Fanconi anemia, so the T cells may come from the graft donor.

The sample holds a few counts of this clonotype. The V and J genes are TRBV14 and TRBJ2-5; D might be TRBD1 or TRBD2, each matching 6 bases. V shed 1 base and J shed 7 bases, with 13 bases lying between them. CDR3 length: 14 residues. The germline CDR1 and CDR2 sequences are SGHDN and FVKESK. The CDR3 bases are TGTGCCAGCAGCCAAGCGGGGGCACGTTGGACCCAGTACTTC. As protein: CASSQAGARWTQYF.

This clonotype was observed many times. V is TRBV7-7 and J is TRBJ2-7, with a possible D match to TRBD2 (5 bases). CDR1 is SSHAT and CDR2 is FNYEAQ in the germline V gene (reference sequence). Trimming pared 5 bases from V and 1 base from J, leaving 15 bases between. There are 15 residues in the CDR3. Here the CDR3 DNA reads TGTGCCAGCAGCCCTTACATCGGACTTTCCTACGAGCAGTACTTC. Its protein product is CASSPYIGLSYEQYF. Full variable domain (rest looked up from reference TRBV7-7 and TRBJ2-7): GAGVSQSPRYKVTKRGQDVTLRCDPISSHATLYWYQQALGQGPEFLTYFNYEAQPDKSGLPSDRFSAERPEGSISTLTIQRTEQRDSAMYRCASSPYIGLSYEQYFGPGTRLTVT.

This clonotype was counted ten times or more. The chain has TRBV4-2 and TRBJ1-1, with D unclear. V was clipped by 0 bases and J by 5 bases, with 4 bases between them. The germline V gene has CDR1 LGHNA and CDR2 YNFKEQ. The CDR3 has 12 residues. The CDR3 nucleotides read TGTGCCAGCAGCCAAGACTTGACTGAAGCTTTCTTT. Translating gives CASSQDLTEAFF.

This clonotype turned up a few times. V and J are TRBV11-2 and TRBJ1-6; D possibly corresponds to TRBD1 (6 bases). The CDR3 sequence is 18 residues long. V dropped 0 bases and J dropped 8 bases, with 20 bases sitting between them. Looked up from germline, CDR1 is SGHAT and CDR2 is FQNNGV. In DNA, the CDR3 is TGTGCCAGCAGCTTAGACAGTACCTCACAGGGCGGGGATTCACCCCTCCACTTT. This encodes CASSLDSTSQGGDSPLHF.

This clonotype was detected many times. The chain is built from TRBV10-3 and TRBJ1-2, with D tentatively TRBD1 (6 bases). The CDR3 extends over 15 amino acids. Germline V gene lookup returns CDR1 ENHRY and CDR2 SYGVKD. Trimming stripped 2 bases from V and 4 bases from J, with 14 bases between. This chain's CDR3 is CAISERTDSSYGYTF. The CDR3 coding sequence is TGTGCCATCAGTGAGCGGACAGACTCATCCTATGGCTACACCTTC.

About this clonotype itself: A much larger clone sits a single nucleotide away, making a read error possible. This chain connects TRBV29-1 to TRBJ2-2, with 7 bases aligning to TRBD1. Germline CDR1 and CDR2: SQVTM and ANQGSEA. This CDR3 has 13 residues. CDR3 loop: CSIEGQPTGELFF. As DNA, the CDR3 is TGCAGCATTGAGGGACAGCCCACCGGGGAGCTGTTTTTT.

This clonotype was counted between two and nine times. The rearrangement links TRBV27 to TRBJ1-5, with D maybe TRBD1 (5 bases). Trimming stripped 5 bases from V and 5 bases from J, with 16 bases between. The CDR3 contains 15 residues. The V gene's germline CDR1 is MNHEY and CDR2 SMNVEV (reference sequence). The CDR3 spells CASSRAGGLHQPQHF. CDR3 sequence (DNA): TGTGCCAGCAGTCGAGCGGGGGGATTGCATCAGCCCCAGCATTTT.

This clonotype has only a few counts. The chain employs TRBV6-1 and TRBJ2-5; 7 bases are shared with TRBD1. Germline V lookup: CDR1 MNHNS, CDR2 SASEGT. J gave up 5 bases and V 6 bases, and 6 bases lay outside the gene matches. The CDR3 runs 13 residues. The CDR3 DNA sequence: TGTGCCAGCAGCATGACAGGGTTCGAGACCCAGTACTTC. Protein: CASSMTGFETQYF.

V gene TRBV6-6 combines with J gene TRBJ2-7, with D uncertain. Looked up from germline, CDR1 is MNHNY and CDR2 is SVGAGI (reference sequence). This CDR3 contains 13 residues. The V gene lost 2 bases and the J gene lost 2 bases, with 7 bases spanning the gap. CDR3 region: CASSYSLPYEQYF. For the CDR3, the DNA is TGTGCCAGCAGTTACAGTCTCCCCTACGAGCAGTACTTC.

This clonotype was counted ten times or more. The CDR3 DNA is TGTGCCAGCAGTTTACGGCCCAATGAGCAGTTCTTC. Translating gives CASSLRPNEQFF. The chain links TRBV12-3 or TRBV12-4 to TRBJ2-1, with D uncertain. V lost 2 bases and J 6 bases, leaving 5 bases between the germline ends. The CDR3 runs to 12 residues.

V and J are TRBV20-1 and TRBJ1-5; 8 bases agree with TRBD1. The ends lost 5 bases at V and 9 bases at J; junction bases unmatched: 18. The CDR3 totals 16 residues. Per germline, CDR1 DFQATT and CDR2 SNEGSKA (reference sequence). The CDR3 protein is CSASWAGGFRTRPQHF. CDR3 DNA: TGCAGTGCTTCATGGGCAGGGGGCTTCAGGACTCGGCCCCAGCATTTT.

This clonotype was counted a few times. The rearrangement joins TRBV11-2 to TRBJ2-5; D is uncertain. Looked up from germline, CDR1 is SGHAT and CDR2 is FQNNGV. The CDR3 runs to 14 residues. Trimming removed 4 bases from V and 5 bases from J, with 14 bases in between. CDR3 coding DNA: TGTGCCAGCAGCTCCTCCGGGTCCCAGGAGACCCAGTACTTC. Encoded protein: CASSSSGSQETQYF.

This clonotype was seen ten or more times. V is TRBV2 and J is TRBJ2-7, with 7 bases lining up with TRBD1. Germline loops: CDR1 SNHLY, CDR2 FYNNEI. V was clipped by 5 bases and J by 4 bases; unmatched bases: 5. This CDR3 region has 13 residues. Here the CDR3 DNA reads TGTGCCAGCAGTAAGACAGGGCTATACGAGCAGTACTTC. Translated: CASSKTGLYEQYF.

This clonotype was counted only a few times. The chain combines TRBV10-2 with TRBJ1-2, with a tentative D call TRBD1 (6 bases). The V end lost 3 bases, the J end lost 4 bases, and 9 bases lay between the germline ends. CDR1 WSHSY and CDR2 SAAADI come from the germline V gene. CDR3 length: 13 residues. CDR3 residues: CASSEQGVYGYTF. In DNA form, the CDR3 reads TGCGCCAGCAGTGAACAGGGTGTCTATGGCTACACCTTC.

This clonotype showed up many times. The chain combines TRBV5-1 with TRBJ2-5, with D possibly being TRBD1 (6 bases). Germline-derived CDR1 and CDR2 are SGHRS and YFSETQ. Trimming took off 4 bases at V and 5 bases at J, with 18 bases between the two ends. The CDR3 loop spans 15 amino acids. CDR3 DNA sequence: TGCGCCAGCAGCCCGATACAGGGTACATATGAGACCCAGTACTTC. Its protein product is CASSPIQGTYETQYF.

This clonotype has at least ten counts. This chain uses TRBV28 with TRBJ2-2, with D maybe TRBD2 (6 bases). This CDR3 comprises 15 residues. The V gene's germline CDR1 is MDHEN and CDR2 SYDVKM. V was clipped by 4 bases and J by 6 bases, with 15 bases between them. The CDR3, as DNA: TGTGCCAGCAGTTCGGCAACTAGCTACCCCGGGGAGCTGTTTTTT. Its protein product is CASSSATSYPGELFF. Full variable domain (rest looked up from reference TRBV28 and TRBJ2-2): DVKVTQSSRYLVKRTGEKVFLECVQDMDHENMFWYRQDPGLGLRLIYFSYDVKMKEKGDIPEGYSVSREKKERFSLILESASTNQTSMYLCASSSATSYPGELFFGEGSRLTVL.

This clonotype appeared many times. This chain joins TRBV12-3 or TRBV12-4 and TRBJ2-7; no reliable D call. Trimming removed 6 bases from V and 2 bases from J, with 14 bases in between. The CDR3 length is 14 residues. The CDR3 nucleotides are TGTGCCAGCAGCCTAGGCCGGTTCCCCTACGAGCAGTACTTC. It codes for CASSLGRFPYEQYF.

The sample holds a few counts of this clonotype. The rearrangement uses TRBV7-2 and TRBJ2-5; D gene ambiguous. Germline-derived CDR1 and CDR2 are SGHTA and FQGNSA. The CDR3 covers 12 residues. V lost 7 bases to trimming and J lost 0 bases, with 6 bases between them. In DNA form, the CDR3 reads TGTGCCAGCACCCTGTACCAAGAGACCCAGTACTTC. It specifies CASTLYQETQYF. Together with reference TRBV7-2 and TRBJ2-5, the CDR3 gives the full variable domain: GAGVSQSPSNKVTEKGKDVELRCDPISGHTALYWYRQSLGQGLEFLIYFQGNSAPDKSGLPSDRFSAERTGGSVSTLTIQRTQQEDSAVYLCASTLYQETQYFGPGTRLLVL.